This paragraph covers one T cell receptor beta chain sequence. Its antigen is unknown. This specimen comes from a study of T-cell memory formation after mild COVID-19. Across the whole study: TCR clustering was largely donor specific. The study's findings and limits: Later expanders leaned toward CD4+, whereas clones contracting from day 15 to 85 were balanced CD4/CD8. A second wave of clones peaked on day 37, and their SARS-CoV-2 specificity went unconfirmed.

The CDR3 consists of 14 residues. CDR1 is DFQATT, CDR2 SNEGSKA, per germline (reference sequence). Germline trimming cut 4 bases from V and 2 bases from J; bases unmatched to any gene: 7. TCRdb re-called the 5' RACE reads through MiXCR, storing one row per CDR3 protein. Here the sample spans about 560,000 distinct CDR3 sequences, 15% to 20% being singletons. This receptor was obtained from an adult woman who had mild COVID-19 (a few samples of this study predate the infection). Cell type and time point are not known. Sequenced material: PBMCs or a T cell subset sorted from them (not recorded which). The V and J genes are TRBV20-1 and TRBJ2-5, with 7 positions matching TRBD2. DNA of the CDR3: TGCAGTGCTACCAAAGCGGGGCTACAAGAGACCCAGTACTTC. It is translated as CSATKAGLQETQYF.